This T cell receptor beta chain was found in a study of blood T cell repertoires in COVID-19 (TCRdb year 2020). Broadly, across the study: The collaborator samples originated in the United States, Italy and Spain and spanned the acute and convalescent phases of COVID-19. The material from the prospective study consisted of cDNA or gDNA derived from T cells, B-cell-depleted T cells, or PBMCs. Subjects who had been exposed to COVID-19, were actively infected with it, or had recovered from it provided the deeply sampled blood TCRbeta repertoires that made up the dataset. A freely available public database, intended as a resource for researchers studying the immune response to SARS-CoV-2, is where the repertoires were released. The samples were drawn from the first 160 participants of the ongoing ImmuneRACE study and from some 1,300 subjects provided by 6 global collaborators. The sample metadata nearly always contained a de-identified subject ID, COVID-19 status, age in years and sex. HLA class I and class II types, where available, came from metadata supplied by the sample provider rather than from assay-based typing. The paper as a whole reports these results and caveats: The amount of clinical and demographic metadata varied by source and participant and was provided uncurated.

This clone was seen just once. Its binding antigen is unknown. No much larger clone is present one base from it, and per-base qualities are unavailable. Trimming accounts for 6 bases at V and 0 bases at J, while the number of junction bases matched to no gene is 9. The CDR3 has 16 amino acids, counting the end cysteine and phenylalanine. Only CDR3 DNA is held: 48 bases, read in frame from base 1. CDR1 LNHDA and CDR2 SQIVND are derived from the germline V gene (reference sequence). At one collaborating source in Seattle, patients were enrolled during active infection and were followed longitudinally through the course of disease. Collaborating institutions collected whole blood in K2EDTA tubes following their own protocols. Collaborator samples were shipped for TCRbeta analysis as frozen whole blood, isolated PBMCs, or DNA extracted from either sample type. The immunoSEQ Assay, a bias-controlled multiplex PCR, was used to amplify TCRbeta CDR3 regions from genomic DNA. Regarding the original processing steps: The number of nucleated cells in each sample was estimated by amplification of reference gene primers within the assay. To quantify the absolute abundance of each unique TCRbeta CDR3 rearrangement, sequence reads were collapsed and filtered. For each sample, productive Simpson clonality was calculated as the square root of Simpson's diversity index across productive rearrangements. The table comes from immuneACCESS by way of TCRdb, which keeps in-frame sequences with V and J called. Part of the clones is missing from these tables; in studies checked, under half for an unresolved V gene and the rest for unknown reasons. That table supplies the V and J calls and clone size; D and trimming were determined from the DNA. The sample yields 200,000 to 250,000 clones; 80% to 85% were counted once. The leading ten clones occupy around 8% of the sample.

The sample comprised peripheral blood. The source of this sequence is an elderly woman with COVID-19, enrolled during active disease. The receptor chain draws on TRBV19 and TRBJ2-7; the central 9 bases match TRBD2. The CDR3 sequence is CASRRTSAQFSYEQYF. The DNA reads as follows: TGTGCCAGTAGGAGGACTAGCGCCCAGTTCTCCTACGAGCAGTACTTC.